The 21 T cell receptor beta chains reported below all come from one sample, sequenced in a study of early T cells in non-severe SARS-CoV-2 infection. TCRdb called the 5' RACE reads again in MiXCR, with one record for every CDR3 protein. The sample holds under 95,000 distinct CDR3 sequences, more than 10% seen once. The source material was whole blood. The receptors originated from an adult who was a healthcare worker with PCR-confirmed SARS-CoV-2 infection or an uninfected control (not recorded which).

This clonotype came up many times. The DNA of the CDR3 is TGTGCCACCAGTGATATAGCGGAGCAATACAATGAGCAGTTCTTC. Amino acids: CATSDIAEQYNEQFF. This sequence joins TRBV24-1 and TRBJ2-1, with D maybe TRBD2 (6 bases). V dropped 3 bases and J dropped 4 bases, with 12 bases sitting between them. CDR1 and CDR2 from the germline V gene are KGHDR and SFDVKD. The CDR3 runs to 15 residues.

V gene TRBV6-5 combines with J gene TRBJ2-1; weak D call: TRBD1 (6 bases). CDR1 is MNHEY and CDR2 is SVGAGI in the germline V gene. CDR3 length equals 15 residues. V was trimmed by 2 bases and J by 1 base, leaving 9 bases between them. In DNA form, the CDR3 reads TGTGCCAGCAGTTACGTGGGGGCATCCTACAATGAGCAGTTCTTC. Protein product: CASSYVGASYNEQFF.

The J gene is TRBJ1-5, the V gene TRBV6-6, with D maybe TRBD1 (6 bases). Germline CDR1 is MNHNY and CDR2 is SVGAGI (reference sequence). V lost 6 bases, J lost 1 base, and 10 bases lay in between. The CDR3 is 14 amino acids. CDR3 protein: CASRGGPSNQPQHF. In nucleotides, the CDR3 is TGTGCCAGCAGGGGGGGGCCGAGCAATCAGCCCCAGCATTTT.

CDR3 nucleotide sequence: TGCAGTGCCCCCCCTCGGGGCAGGGTGACGGGAGGCTACACCTTC. It is translated as CSAPPRGRVTGGYTF. The rearrangement joins TRBV20-1 to TRBJ1-2; TRBD1 might be the D (5 bases). The V gene lost 6 bases and the J gene lost 8 bases, with 25 bases spanning the gap. The CDR3 runs to 15 residues. Germline V CDR1 and CDR2: DFQATT, SNEGSKA (reference sequence).

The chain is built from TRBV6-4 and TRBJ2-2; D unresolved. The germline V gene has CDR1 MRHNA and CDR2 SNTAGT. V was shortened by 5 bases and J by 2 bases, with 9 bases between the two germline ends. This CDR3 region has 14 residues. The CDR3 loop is CASSFSLNTGELFF. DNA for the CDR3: TGTGCCAGCAGTTTTAGCTTAAACACCGGGGAGCTGTTTTTT.

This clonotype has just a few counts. CDR3 sequence reads: CAWKGIVVYNEQFF. CDR3 coding DNA: TGTGCCTGGAAGGGAATAGTAGTCTACAATGAGCAGTTCTTC. The V and J genes are TRBV30 and TRBJ2-1; no definite D call. V was pared by 4 bases and J by 3 bases, with 13 bases between. The CDR3 runs to 14 residues. The germline V gene has CDR1 GTSNPN and CDR2 SVGIG (reference sequence). The entire variable domain, with the rest obtained from reference TRBV30 and TRBJ2-1, is as follows: SQTIHQWPATLVQPVGSPLSLECTVEGTSNPNLYWYRQAAGRGLQLLFYSVGIGQISSEVPQNLSASRPQDRQFILSSKKLLLSDSGFYLCAWKGIVVYNEQFFGPGTRLTVL.

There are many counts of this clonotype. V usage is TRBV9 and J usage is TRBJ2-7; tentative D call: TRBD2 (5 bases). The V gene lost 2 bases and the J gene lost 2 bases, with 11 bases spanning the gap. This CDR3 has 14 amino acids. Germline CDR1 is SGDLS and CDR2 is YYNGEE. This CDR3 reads CASSVESGTYEQYF. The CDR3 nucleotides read TGTGCCAGCAGCGTTGAGAGCGGCACCTACGAGCAGTACTTC.

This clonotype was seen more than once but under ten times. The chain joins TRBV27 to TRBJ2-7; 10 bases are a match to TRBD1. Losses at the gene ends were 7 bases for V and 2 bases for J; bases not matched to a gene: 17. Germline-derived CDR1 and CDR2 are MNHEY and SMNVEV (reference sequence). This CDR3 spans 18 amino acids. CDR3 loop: CASKPGQGLGGRPYEQYF. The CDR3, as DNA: TGTGCCAGCAAACCGGGACAGGGGCTTGGCGGGAGGCCCTACGAGCAGTACTTC.

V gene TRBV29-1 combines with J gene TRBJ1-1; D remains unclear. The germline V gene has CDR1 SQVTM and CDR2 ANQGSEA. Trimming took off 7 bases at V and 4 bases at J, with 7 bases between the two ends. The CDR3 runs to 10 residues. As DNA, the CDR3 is TGCAGCGCCAGTGGCACTGAAGCTTTCTTT. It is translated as CSASGTEAFF.

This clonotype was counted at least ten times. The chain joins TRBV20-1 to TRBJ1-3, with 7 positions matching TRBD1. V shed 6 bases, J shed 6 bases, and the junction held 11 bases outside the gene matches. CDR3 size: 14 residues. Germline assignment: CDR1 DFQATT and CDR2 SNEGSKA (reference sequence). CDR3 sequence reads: CSAHHAQGENTIYF. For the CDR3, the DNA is TGCAGTGCCCACCACGCCCAGGGGGAAAACACCATATATTTT.

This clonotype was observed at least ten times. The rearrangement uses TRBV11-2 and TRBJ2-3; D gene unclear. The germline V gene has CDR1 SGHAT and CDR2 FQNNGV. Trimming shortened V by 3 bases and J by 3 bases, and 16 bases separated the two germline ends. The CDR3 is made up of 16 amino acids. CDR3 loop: CASSLAWTAWTDTQYF. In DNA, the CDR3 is TGTGCCAGCAGCTTGGCGTGGACCGCCTGGACAGATACGCAGTATTTT.

The CDR3: CASSYGLAGRSYEQYF. The CDR3 bases are TGTGCCAGCAGTTACGGGCTAGCGGGTCGCTCCTACGAGCAGTACTTC. V usage is TRBV6-6 and J usage is TRBJ2-7; 8 nucleotides match TRBD2. Germline values: CDR1 MNHNY, CDR2 SVGAGI (reference sequence). V was pared by 2 bases and J by 0 bases, with 6 bases of the junction left unmatched. The CDR3 loop spans 16 amino acids.

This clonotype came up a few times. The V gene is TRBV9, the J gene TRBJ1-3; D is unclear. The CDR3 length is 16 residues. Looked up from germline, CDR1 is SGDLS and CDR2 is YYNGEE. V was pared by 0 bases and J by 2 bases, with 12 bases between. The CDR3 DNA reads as TGTGCCAGCAGCGTAGCGGGAGGGTCTGCTGGAAACACCATATATTTT. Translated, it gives CASSVAGGSAGNTIYF.

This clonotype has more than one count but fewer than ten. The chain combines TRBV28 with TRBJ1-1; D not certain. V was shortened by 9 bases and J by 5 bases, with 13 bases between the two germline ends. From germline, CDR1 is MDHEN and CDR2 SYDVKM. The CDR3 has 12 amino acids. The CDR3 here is CASMLGWTEAFF. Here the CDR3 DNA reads TGTGCCAGTATGTTGGGTTGGACTGAAGCTTTCTTT.

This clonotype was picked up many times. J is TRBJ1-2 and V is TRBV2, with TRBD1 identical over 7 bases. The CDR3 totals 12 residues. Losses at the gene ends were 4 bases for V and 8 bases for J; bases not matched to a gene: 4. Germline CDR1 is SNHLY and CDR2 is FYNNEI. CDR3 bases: TGTGCCAGCAGTGGACAGGGAGAGGGCTACACCTTC. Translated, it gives CASSGQGEGYTF. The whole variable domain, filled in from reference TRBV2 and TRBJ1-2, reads EPEVTQTPSHQVTQMGQEVILRCVPISNHLYFYWYRQILGQKVEFLVSFYNNEISEKSEIFDDQFSVERPDGSNFTLKIRSTKLEDSAMYFCASSGQGEGYTFGSGTRLTVV.

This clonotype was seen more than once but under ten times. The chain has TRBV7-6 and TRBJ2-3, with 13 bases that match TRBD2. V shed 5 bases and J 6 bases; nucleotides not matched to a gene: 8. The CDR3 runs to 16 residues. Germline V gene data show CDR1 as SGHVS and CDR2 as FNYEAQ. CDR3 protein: CASSLLAGGPGDTQYF. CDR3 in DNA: TGTGCCAGCAGCCTACTAGCGGGAGGGCCAGGGGATACGCAGTATTTT.

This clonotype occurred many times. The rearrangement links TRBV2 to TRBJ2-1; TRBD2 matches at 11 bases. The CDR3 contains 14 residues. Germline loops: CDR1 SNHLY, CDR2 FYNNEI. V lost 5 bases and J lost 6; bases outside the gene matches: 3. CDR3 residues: CASSRLAGGNEQFF. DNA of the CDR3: TGTGCCAGCAGTCGGCTAGCGGGAGGCAATGAGCAGTTCTTC.

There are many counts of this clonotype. The CDR3 region has the DNA TGTGCCAGCAGTCCGGGACAGGGGGCAAATGAGCAGTTCTTC. Amino acid sequence: CASSPGQGANEQFF. The rearrangement joins TRBV28 to TRBJ2-1; 12 bases agree with TRBD1. V trimming: 5 bases; J trimming: 7 bases; junction bases outside the gene matches: 3. Per germline, CDR1 MDHEN and CDR2 SYDVKM. This CDR3 is 14 amino acids long.

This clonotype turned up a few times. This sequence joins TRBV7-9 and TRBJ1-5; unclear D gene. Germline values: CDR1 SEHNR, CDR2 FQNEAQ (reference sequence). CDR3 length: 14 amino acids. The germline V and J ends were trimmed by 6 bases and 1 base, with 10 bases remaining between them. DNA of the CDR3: TGTGCCAGCAGACCGGACGGGAGCAATCAGCCCCAGCATTTT. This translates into CASRPDGSNQPQHF.

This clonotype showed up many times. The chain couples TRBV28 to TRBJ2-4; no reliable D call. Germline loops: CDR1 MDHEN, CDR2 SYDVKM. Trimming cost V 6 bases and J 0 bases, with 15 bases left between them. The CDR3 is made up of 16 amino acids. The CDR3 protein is CASRAGKVLAKNIQYF. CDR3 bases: TGTGCCAGCAGGGCCGGTAAAGTTTTAGCCAAAAACATTCAGTACTTC.

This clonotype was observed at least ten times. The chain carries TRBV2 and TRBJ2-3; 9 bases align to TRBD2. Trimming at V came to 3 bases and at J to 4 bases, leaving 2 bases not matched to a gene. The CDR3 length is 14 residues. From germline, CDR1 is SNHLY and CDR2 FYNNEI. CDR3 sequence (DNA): TGTGCCAGCAGTGACGCTAGCGGGGCAGATACGCAGTATTTT. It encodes CASSDASGADTQYF.